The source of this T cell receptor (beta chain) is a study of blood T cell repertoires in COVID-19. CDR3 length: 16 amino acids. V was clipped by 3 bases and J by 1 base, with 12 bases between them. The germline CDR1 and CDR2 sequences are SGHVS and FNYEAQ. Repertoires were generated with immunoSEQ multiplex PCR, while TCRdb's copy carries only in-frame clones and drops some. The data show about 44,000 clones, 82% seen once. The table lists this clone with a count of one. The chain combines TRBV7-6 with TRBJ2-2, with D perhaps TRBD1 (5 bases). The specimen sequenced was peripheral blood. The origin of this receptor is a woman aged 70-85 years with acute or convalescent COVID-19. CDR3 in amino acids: CASSFTSGKNTGELFF. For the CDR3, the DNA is TGTGCCAGCAGCTTCACTTCAGGGAAGAACACCGGGGAGCTGTTTTTT.